This T cell receptor (beta chain) was sequenced for a study of Ad26.COV2.S vaccination and SARS-CoV-2 variants. The overall study: The vaccine Ad26.COV2.S was put into the muscle once, or twice with 56 days between. Broader study findings: TCR breadth and depth estimates may have understated total T cell responses. Researchers reported similar non-spike TCR breadth in vaccine and placebo recipients.

The CDR3 extends over 15 amino acids. V was shortened by 3 bases and J by 4 bases, with 12 bases between the two germline ends. Germline V CDR1 and CDR2: MGHDK, SYGVNS. The repertoire was sequenced with immunoSEQ multiplex PCR; TCRdb's copy has only in-frame clones and lacks some. The table shows about 220,000 clones, with roughly 88% occurring only once. Specified treatment: about 20 received Ad26.COV2.S at low or high dose, single or two shots; 5 received placebo; per-sample allocation not given. Sample collection was performed on day 63 after the first vaccine or placebo injection. What was given as vaccine was an Ad26 vector encoding Wuhan-strain SARS-CoV-2 spike. Regarding this clone: Its antigen is undetermined.

Material: peripheral blood, obtained in a trial of Ad26.COV2.S vaccine versus placebo. The sequence was obtained from a person between 18 and 65 years old who received the Ad26.COV2.S COVID-19 vaccine or a placebo. The chain employs TRBV25-1 and TRBJ2-2, with TRBD2 as a possible D gene (6 bases). The CDR3 coding sequence is TGTGCCAGCAGTGACGAGACAGCGGGCACCGGGGAGCTGTTTTTT. Protein: CASSDETAGTGELFF.